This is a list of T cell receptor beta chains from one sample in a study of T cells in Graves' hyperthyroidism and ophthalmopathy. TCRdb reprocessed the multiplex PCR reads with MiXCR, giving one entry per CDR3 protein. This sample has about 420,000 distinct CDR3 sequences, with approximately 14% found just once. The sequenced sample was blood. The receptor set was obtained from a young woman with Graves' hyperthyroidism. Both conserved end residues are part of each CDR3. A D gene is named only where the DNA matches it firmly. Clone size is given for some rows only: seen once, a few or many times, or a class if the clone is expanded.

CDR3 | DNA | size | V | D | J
CASSRISSGNTIYF | TGTGCCAGTAGTCGAATTTCCTCTGGAAACACCATATATTTT | . | TRBV19 | . | TRBJ1-3
CATKSWGASSYEQYF | TGTGCCACCAAGTCGTGGGGGGCAAGCTCCTACGAGCAGTACTTC | few | TRBV5-6 | . | TRBJ2-7
CASSSQGRRYTGELFF | TGTGCCAGCAGCTCCCAGGGGCGTCGTTATACCGGGGAGCTGTTTTTT | . | TRBV7-9 | . | TRBJ2-2
CASSQGEGYGYTF | TGTGCCAGCAGCCAGGGGGAAGGCTATGGCTACACCTTC | few | TRBV14 | . | TRBJ1-2
CASSTGTGVGQPQHF | TGCGCCAGCAGCACCGGGACAGGGGTTGGGCAGCCCCAGCATTTT | many | TRBV5-1 | TRBD1 | TRBJ1-5
CASSPGTGEAYEQYF | TGTGCCAGCAGTCCCGGGACAGGGGAGGCCTACGAGCAGTACTTC | many | TRBV6-1 | TRBD1 | TRBJ2-7
CSVVYRVDEQYF | TGCAGCGTTGTATATCGCGTGGACGAGCAGTACTTC | . | TRBV29-1 | . | TRBJ2-7
CASTSRTRWETQYF | TGTGCCAGCACCTCAAGGACGCGGTGGGAGACCCAGTACTTC | many | TRBV12-3/TRBV12-4 | . | TRBJ2-5
CASSRRGTRHSGNTIYF | TGTGCCAGCAGCCGGCGCGGGACCCGACACTCTGGAAACACCATATATTTT | . | TRBV13 | . | TRBJ1-3
CASSYFNPGNEQFF | TGTGCCAGCAGTTACTTCAACCCCGGGAATGAGCAGTTCTTC | many | TRBV6-2/TRBV6-3 | . | TRBJ2-1
CASSLDRRNSYEQYF | TGTGCCAGCAGCTTAGATCGTCGTAACTCCTACGAGCAGTACTTC | many | TRBV11-2 | . | TRBJ2-7
CASSHNPDRGISYEQYF | TGTGCCAGCAGCCATAACCCCGACAGGGGCATATCCTACGAGCAGTACTTC | few | TRBV7-9 | TRBD1 | TRBJ2-7
CAWSGTGRDNYGYTF | TGTGCCTGGAGTGGGACGGGCAGGGACAACTATGGCTACACCTTC | many | TRBV30 | . | TRBJ1-2
CASNHNRPRIGSTDTQYF | TGTGCCAGCAACCACAACAGGCCTCGGATAGGTAGCACAGATACGCAGTATTTT | many | TRBV6-1 | . | TRBJ2-3
CASSPTGRGDEQYF | TGTGCCAGCAGTCCTACAGGGAGGGGGGACGAGCAGTACTTC | . | TRBV6-1 | . | TRBJ2-7
CASSLITLARVNEQFF | TGTGCCAGCAGTTTAATCACACTAGCAAGGGTCAATGAGCAGTTCTTC | many | TRBV27 | . | TRBJ2-1
CSVGGGTDTQYF | TGCAGCGTGGGGGGCGGTACAGATACGCAGTATTTT | . | TRBV29-1 | . | TRBJ2-3
CASSLGSGRTGNEQFF | TGTGCCAGCAGCTTAGGGAGCGGGAGGACTGGGAATGAGCAGTTCTTC | many | TRBV11-2 | TRBD2 | TRBJ2-1
CASSPGGNKNIQYF | TGCGCCAGCAGCCCAGGGGGGAACAAAAACATTCAGTACTTC | many | TRBV5-1 | . | TRBJ2-4
CASSQATRVGFHEQYF | TGCGCCAGCAGCCAAGCTACTCGGGTAGGCTTCCACGAGCAGTACTTC | . | TRBV4-1 | . | TRBJ2-7
CASSHPTGNTEAFF | TGCGCCAGCAGCCACCCAACAGGGAACACTGAAGCTTTCTTT | many | TRBV4-1 | . | TRBJ1-1
CASRSGQGLGNIQYF | TGTGCCAGCAGATCCGGGCAGGGGCTTGGAAACATTCAGTACTTC | . | TRBV6-1 | . | TRBJ2-4
CASSQPQESPYEQYF | TGTGCCAGCAGTCAGCCACAGGAAAGCCCCTACGAGCAGTACTTC | . | TRBV7-4 | . | TRBJ2-7
CASSLYENNSPLHF | TGTGCCAGCAGCTTATACGAGAATAATTCACCCCTCCACTTT | . | TRBV7-9 | . | TRBJ1-6
CASSDGTGGVEQYF | TGTGCCAGCAGTGACGGGACAGGGGGCGTGGAGCAGTACTTC | many | TRBV6-1 | TRBD1 | TRBJ2-7
CASSLLNWGLAGGDNEQFF | TGTGCCAGCAGCTTACTTAACTGGGGGCTAGCGGGAGGGGACAATGAGCAGTTCTTC | many | TRBV11-2 | TRBD2 | TRBJ2-1
CASSLDLGDRVNTEAFF | TGTGCCAGCAGCTTAGATCTTGGGGACAGAGTGAACACTGAAGCTTTCTTT | . | TRBV7-2 | TRBD1 | TRBJ1-1
CASRASAVETQYF | TGTGCCAGCAGGGCCTCAGCGGTGGAGACCCAGTACTTC | many | TRBV28 | . | TRBJ2-5
CASSFQARTYEQYF | TGTGCCAGCAGTTTCCAAGCGAGGACCTACGAGCAGTACTTC | many | TRBV28 | . | TRBJ2-7
CASSPVGTSWEEQFF | TGTGCCAGCAGCCCAGTGGGGACTAGCTGGGAGGAGCAGTTCTTC | . | TRBV7-2 | TRBD2 | TRBJ2-1
CASSQNLGQAKRAFF | TGTGCCAGCAGTCAAAACCTGGGACAGGCTAAAAGAGCTTTCTTT | . | TRBV12-3/TRBV12-4 | TRBD1 | TRBJ1-1
CASHRGRAGEQFF | TGTGCCAGCCATCGCGGGAGGGCGGGTGAGCAGTTCTTC | few | TRBV6-1 | TRBD2 | TRBJ2-1
CASSLRTGTATDTQYF | TGTGCCAGCAGCTTAAGGACGGGGACTGCCACAGATACGCAGTATTTT | many | TRBV11-2 | . | TRBJ2-3
CASSLTAGKNTEAFF | TGTGCCAGCAGTTTAACGGCAGGGAAAAACACTGAAGCTTTCTTT | . | TRBV12-3/TRBV12-4 | . | TRBJ1-1